The 5 T cell receptor beta chains in this list originate from one sample, sequenced in a study of T-cell reconstitution after alpha-beta-depleted transplantation in children. Unique molecular identifiers were used to barcode this TCRbeta library. TCRdb re-derived calls from the PCR reads in MiXCR, one entry per CDR3 protein. This sample has 90,000 to 150,000 distinct CDR3 sequences; under 25% occur once, and the top ten carry more than 9%. The sequencing used PBMCs, mostly from graft donor cells, collected 180 days after TCRalphabeta/CD19-depleted stem cell transplant. Receptors originate from a male patient aged 2-9 years who had a stem cell transplant for chronic granulomatous disease, so the T cells may come from the graft donor.

Ten or more counts support this clonotype. The gene calls are TRBV29-1 and TRBJ2-1, with D possibly TRBD2 on 6 matching bases. The CDR3 covers 13 residues. Germline CDR1 SQVTM, CDR2 ANQGSEA. The ends were cut back, 6 bases at V and 0 bases at J, with 9 bases in the middle. This chain's CDR3 is CSVFSGSYNEQFF. The CDR3 bases are TGCAGCGTATTTAGCGGCTCCTACAATGAGCAGTTCTTC.

V gene TRBV12-3 or TRBV12-4 combines with J gene TRBJ2-6; D ambiguous. The V end lost 3 bases, the J end lost 0 bases, and 6 bases lay between the germline ends. CDR3 length: 15 residues. The CDR3 DNA sequence: TGTGCCAGCAGTTTGGTAGGCTCTGGGGCCAACGTCCTGACTTTC. Translated, it gives CASSLVGSGANVLTF.

This clonotype was recorded at least ten times. The junction shows a germline mismatch at one end, possibly a read error. The genes are TRBV25-1 and TRBJ2-7, with D perhaps TRBD2 (6 bases). The CDR3 covers 15 residues. Germline V lookup: CDR1 MGHDK, CDR2 SYGVNS. The CDR3 DNA is TGTGCCAGCAGCGAATCGGCTAGCGTCTCCTACGAGCAGTACTTC. It encodes CASSESASVSYEQYF.

In this sample, this clonotype turned up many times. This chain uses TRBV5-1 with TRBJ2-5; TRBD2 matches at 10 bases. Losses at the gene ends were 3 bases for V and 3 bases for J; bases not matched to a gene: 2. Germline CDR1 is SGHRS and CDR2 is YFSETQ. CDR3 length equals 14 residues. DNA for the CDR3: TGCGCCAGCAGCTCTGGACTAGCGGAAGAGACCCAGTACTTC. It encodes CASSSGLAEETQYF.

This clonotype was found many times. The chain has TRBV7-9 and TRBJ2-7; no clear D. CDR1 is SEHNR, CDR2 FQNEAQ, per germline (reference sequence). The CDR3 has 14 amino acids. V gave up 5 bases and J gave up 1 base, with 12 bases separating them. The CDR3 bases are TGTGCCAGCAGCCATCAGAATTTGTCCTACGAGCAGTACTTC. This gives the protein CASSHQNLSYEQYF.